These 10 T cell receptor beta chains were sequenced from one sample in a study of blood T cell repertoires in COVID-19. Profiling relied on immunoSEQ multiplex PCR, and the TCRdb table lists in-frame clones only, not all of them. The sample shows 65,000 to 100,000 clones, around 80% of them seen only once. Sequencing was carried out using peripheral blood. Receptor source: a human donor in a cohort sampled during active COVID-19.

The rearrangement joins TRBV30 to TRBJ2-4; D is ambiguous. Trimming took off 6 bases at V and 3 bases at J, with 12 bases between the two ends. The CDR3 contains 13 residues. Germline lookup yields CDR1 GTSNPN and CDR2 SVGIG (reference sequence). CDR3 in DNA: TGTGCCTGTATGGGCTTCGGCAAAAACATTCAGTACTTC. Amino acid sequence: CACMGFGKNIQYF.

The rearrangement uses TRBV3-1 (or the pseudogene TRBV3-2) and TRBJ1-6, with 10 bases lining up with TRBD1. Trimming at V came to 3 bases and at J to 9 bases, leaving 8 bases not matched to a gene. This CDR3 spans 16 amino acids. Germline loops: CDR1 LGHDT, CDR2 YNNKEL (reference sequence). The CDR3 DNA reads TGTGCCAGCAGCCAGGGGACAGGGGATTCAAGTTCACCCCTCCACTTT. As protein: CASSQGTGDSSSPLHF.

The V and J genes are TRBV5-1 and TRBJ2-1; 10 bases agree with TRBD2. The germline V gene has CDR1 SGHRS and CDR2 YFSETQ. The V segment lost 4 bases and the J segment 5 bases; nucleotides outside the gene matches: 6. This CDR3 is 15 amino acids long. The CDR3 nucleotides are TGCGCCAGCAGCATCCAGCGGGGGGGAAACAATGAGCAGTTCTTC. This codes for CASSIQRGGNNEQFF.

This clone has just one count. The V call is TRBV3-1 (or the pseudogene TRBV3-2), the J call TRBJ2-6; TRBD2 agrees at 14 bases. The CDR3 runs to 17 residues. V lost 5 bases to trimming and J lost 2 bases; unmatched junction nucleotides: 2. From germline, CDR1 is LGHDT and CDR2 YNNKEL (reference sequence). The DNA of the CDR3 is TGTGCCAGCAGCGTGGGACTAGCGGGGGCTGGGGCCAACGTCCTGACTTTC. This translates into CASSVGLAGAGANVLTF.

This clone was seen a single time. V gene TRBV6-6 combines with J gene TRBJ2-3; possibly TRBD1 for D (6 bases). The CDR3 has 14 residues. V was pared by 10 bases and J by 5 bases, with 19 bases between. Germline CDR1 is MNHNY and CDR2 is SVGAGI (reference sequence). CDR3 region: CATRRDTNLDTQYF. For the CDR3, the DNA is TGTGCCACACGCCGGGACACCAACCTAGATACGCAGTATTTT.

The chain recombines TRBV18 with TRBJ2-1, with 9 nucleotides matching TRBD2. The CDR3 runs 15 residues. V lost 0 bases, J lost 7 bases, and 4 bases stayed unmatched. From germline, CDR1 is KGHSH and CDR2 LQKENI. The CDR3 protein is CASSPPGTSMNEQFF. The CDR3 DNA reads TGTGCCAGCTCACCACCCGGGACTAGCATGAATGAGCAGTTCTTC.

The chain uses TRBV9 and TRBJ2-3, with D possibly matching TRBD1 (6 bases). The germline V gene encodes CDR1 SGDLS and CDR2 YYNGEE. This CDR3 spans 14 amino acids. V was trimmed by 7 bases and J by 6 bases, leaving 18 bases between them. CDR3 amino acids: CASGAGTPRDTQYF. CDR3 bases: TGTGCCAGCGGAGCCGGGACACCCCGGGATACGCAGTATTTT.

The J gene is TRBJ1-5, the V gene TRBV27; the D gene is possibly TRBD1 (5 bases). The CDR3 contains 14 residues. The V gene's germline CDR1 is MNHEY and CDR2 SMNVEV (reference sequence). Trimming stripped 0 bases from V and 3 bases from J, with 6 bases between. CDR3 region: CASSLSGANQPQHF. CDR3 nucleotides: TGTGCCAGCAGTTTATCAGGGGCCAATCAGCCCCAGCATTTT.

The chain joins TRBV11-2 to TRBJ1-2; TRBD1 aligns across 10 bases. Losses at the gene ends were 6 bases for V and 0 bases for J; bases not matched to a gene: 16. The CDR3 is made up of 19 amino acids. The germline CDR1 and CDR2 sequences are SGHAT and FQNNGV. The CDR3 loop reads CASRRVRTGGTISNYGYTF. The DNA for the CDR3 is TGTGCCAGCAGGCGCGTCCGGACAGGGGGGACGATCTCTAACTATGGCTACACCTTC.

The chain couples TRBV7-6 to TRBJ2-7, with 11 bases lining up with TRBD1. From germline, CDR1 is SGHVS and CDR2 FNYEAQ. The CDR3 covers 14 residues. Trimming removed 3 bases from V and 3 bases from J; junction bases left unmatched: 1. CDR3 protein: CASSLGQGVYEQYF. The CDR3 DNA reads as TGTGCCAGCAGCTTGGGACAGGGGGTCTACGAGCAGTACTTC. The full variable domain, in which reference TRBV7-6 and TRBJ2-7 provide the parts outside the CDR3, is GAGVSQSPRYKVTKRGQDVALRCDPISGHVSLYWYRQALGQGPEFLTYFNYEAQQDKSGLPNDRFSAERPEGSISTLTIQRTEQRDSAMYRCASSLGQGVYEQYFGPGTRLTVT.